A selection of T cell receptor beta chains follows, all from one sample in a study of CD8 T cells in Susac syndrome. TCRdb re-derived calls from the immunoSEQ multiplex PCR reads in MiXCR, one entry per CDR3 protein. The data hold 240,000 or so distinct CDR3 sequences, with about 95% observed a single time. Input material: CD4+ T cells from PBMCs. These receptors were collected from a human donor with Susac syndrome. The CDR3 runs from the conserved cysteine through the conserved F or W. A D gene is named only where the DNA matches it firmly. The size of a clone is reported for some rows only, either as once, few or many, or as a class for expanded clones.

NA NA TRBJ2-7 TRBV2 TGTGCCAGCGGTCGAAGCTCCTATGAGCAGTACTTC CASGRSSYEQYF
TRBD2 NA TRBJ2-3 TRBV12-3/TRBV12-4 TGTGCCAGCAGTAGGGGACTAGCGGGATCGACAGATACGCAGTATTTT CASSRGLAGSTDTQYF
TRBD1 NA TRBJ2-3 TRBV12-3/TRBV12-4 TGTGCCAGCAGTGGGACAGGGGGGACAGATACGCAGTATTTT CASSGTGGTDTQYF
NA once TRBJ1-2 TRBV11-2 TGTGCCAGCAGCTTAGGCCGGGGCCGGAGGAACTATGGCTACACCTTC CASSLGRGRRNYGYTF
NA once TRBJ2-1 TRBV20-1 TGCAGTGCTAGAGATGGCACTTCCAATGAGCAGTTCTTC CSARDGTSNEQFF
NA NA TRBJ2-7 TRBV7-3 TGTGCCAGCAGCAACGCCCGACTAGGAGAGCAGTACTTC CASSNARLGEQYF
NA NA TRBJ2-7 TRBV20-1 TGCAGTGCACCCGGGGAAGGGGGCGAGCAGTACTTC CSAPGEGGEQYF
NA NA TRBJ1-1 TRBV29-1 TGCAGCGCAATTCAACTCGGGGGGACTGAAGCTTTCTTT CSAIQLGGTEAFF
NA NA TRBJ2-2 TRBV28 TGTGCCAGCAGTTTACCCGGGGAGCTGTTTTTT CASSLPGELFF
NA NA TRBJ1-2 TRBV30 TGTGCCTGGACAGGGATCGGAGTTTTCTATGGCTACACCTTC CAWTGIGVFYGYTF
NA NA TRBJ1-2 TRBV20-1 TGCAGTGCGAAGACAGACTTGGAGGGCTACACCTTC CSAKTDLEGYTF
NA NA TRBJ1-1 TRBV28 TGTGCCAGCAGTTTGGAGATCTTGAACACTGAAGCTTTCTTT CASSLEILNTEAFF
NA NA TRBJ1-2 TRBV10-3 TGTGCCATGCGAGGTGATTCTAACTATGGCTACACCTTC CAMRGDSNYGYTF
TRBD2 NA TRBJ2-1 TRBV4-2 TGTGCCAGCAGCCAAGATGGCGGGAGAGTCTACAATGAGCAGTTCTTC CASSQDGGRVYNEQFF
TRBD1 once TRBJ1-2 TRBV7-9 TGTGCCAGCAGCCTATCAGGGGGCCGGGGCTACACCTTC CASSLSGGRGYTF
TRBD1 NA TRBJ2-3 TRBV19 TGTGCCAGTAGCACAGGGGGCGGCACAGATACGCAGTATTTT CASSTGGGTDTQYF
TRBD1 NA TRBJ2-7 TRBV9 TGTGCCAGCAGCGTAGGAACCGACAGGGCATACGAGCAGTACTTC CASSVGTDRAYEQYF
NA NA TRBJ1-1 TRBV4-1 TGCGCCAGCAGGGGAGTCCTTCGGAACACTGAAGCTTTCTTT CASRGVLRNTEAFF
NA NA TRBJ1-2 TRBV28 TGTGCCAGCAGTTTATGGGGGAGGGATGGCTACACCTTC CASSLWGRDGYTF
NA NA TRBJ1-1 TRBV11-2 TGTGCCAGCAGCCCTACTCCAGGGTTTGGATGGCGGAACACTGAAGCTTTCTTT CASSPTPGFGWRNTEAFF
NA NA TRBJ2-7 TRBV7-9 TGTGCCAGCAGCGTGGACACCTCCAACTACGAGCAGTACTTC CASSVDTSNYEQYF
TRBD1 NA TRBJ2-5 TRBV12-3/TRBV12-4 TGTGCCAGCAGTTATGGACAGGAGCAAGAGACCCAGTACTTC CASSYGQEQETQYF
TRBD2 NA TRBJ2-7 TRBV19 TGTGCCAGTAGTATTACCAGCGGGAGGGATGTGGAGCAGTACTTC CASSITSGRDVEQYF
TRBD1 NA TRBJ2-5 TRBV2 TGTGCCAGCAGCGCCAGGGGGACAGGGGAGACCCAGTACTTC CASSARGTGETQYF
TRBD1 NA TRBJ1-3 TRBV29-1 TGCAGCGTCGCTGGACAGGCTGGAAACACCATATATTTT CSVAGQAGNTIYF
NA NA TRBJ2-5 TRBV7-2 TGTGCCAGCAGCTTTCTTATACAAGAGACCCAGTACTTC CASSFLIQETQYF